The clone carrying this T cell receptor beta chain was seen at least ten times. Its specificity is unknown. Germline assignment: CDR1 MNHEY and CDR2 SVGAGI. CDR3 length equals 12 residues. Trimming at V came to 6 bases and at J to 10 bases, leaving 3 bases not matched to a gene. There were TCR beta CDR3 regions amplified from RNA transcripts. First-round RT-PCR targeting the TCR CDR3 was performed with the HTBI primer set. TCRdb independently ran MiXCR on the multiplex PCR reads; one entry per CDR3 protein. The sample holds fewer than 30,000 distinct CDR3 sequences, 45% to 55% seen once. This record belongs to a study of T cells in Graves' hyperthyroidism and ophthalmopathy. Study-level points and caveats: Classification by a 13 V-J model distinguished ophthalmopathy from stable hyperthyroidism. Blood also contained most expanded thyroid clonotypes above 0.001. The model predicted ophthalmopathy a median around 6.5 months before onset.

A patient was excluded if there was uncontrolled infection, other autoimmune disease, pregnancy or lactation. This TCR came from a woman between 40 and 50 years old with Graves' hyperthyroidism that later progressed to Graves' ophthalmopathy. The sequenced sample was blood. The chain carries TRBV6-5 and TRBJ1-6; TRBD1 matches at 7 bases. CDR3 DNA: TGTGCCAGCAGCAGACAGGGATCACCCCTCCACTTT. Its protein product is CASSRQGSPLHF.